This T cell receptor (beta chain) was sequenced in a study of blood T cell repertoires in COVID-19. This clone was seen a handful of times. Up to 2 weeks before entering the study, exposed participants had met a COVID-19 case. The data were produced by immunoSEQ multiplex PCR, yet TCRdb's version contains in-frame clones alone and is incomplete. The table lists about 300,000 clones, 89% of them singletons. From germline, CDR1 is MGHRA and CDR2 YSYEKL. This CDR3 comprises 13 residues. J was trimmed by 12 bases and V by 1 base; bases with no gene match: 5. The rearrangement links TRBV4-1 to TRBJ2-1, with 8 bases fitting TRBD2. The sample taken for sequencing was PBMCs or T cells enriched from blood (not recorded which). The source of this sequence is a woman aged 45-60 years who had been exposed to COVID-19. The DNA of the CDR3 is TGCGCCAGCAGCCAAGCCGGGACTAGGGCGCAGTTCTTC. Protein: CASSQAGTRAQFF.